The T cell receptor beta chain described here comes from a study of tumor-infiltrating lymphocytes in glioblastoma multiforme. Whole-study results and caveats: Functional subtype sorting of these T cells was not performed. Clone frequencies may be distorted by unequal TCR transcripts per cell.

Multiple V-beta primers and a C-beta primer amplified TCRB from RNA. TCRB-specific cDNA synthesis used 0.4 to 0.55 ug of total RNA. Unique molecular identifiers were not described for the libraries. From the multiplex PCR reads, TCRdb called clonotypes with MiXCR, one entry per CDR3 protein. The table includes some 32,000 distinct CDR3 sequences, approximately 60% detected once. This clonotype came up many times. Its specificity is unknown. The CDR3 is made up of 16 amino acids. Trimming took off 1 base at V and 4 bases at J, with 15 bases between the two ends. Looked up from germline, CDR1 is SGHDN and CDR2 is FVKESK.

This chain links TRBV14 with TRBJ2-3, with TRBD1 as a possible D gene (6 bases). This TCR came from a male donor with glioblastoma. Specimen: brain tumor tissue. CDR3 sequence (DNA): TGTGCCAGCAGCCAAGGGACCGGGACATCGTCAGATACGCAGTATTTT. Translating gives CASSQGTGTSSDTQYF.